In its sample, the clone carrying this T cell receptor (beta chain) was seen many times. The entry originates in a study of early T cells in non-severe SARS-CoV-2 infection. Researchers tagged individual cDNA molecules with unique molecular identifiers. TCRdb reprocessed the 5' RACE reads with MiXCR, giving one entry per CDR3 protein. This sample has about 26,000 distinct CDR3 sequences, with 4.4% found just once. CDR1 is MGHRA and CDR2 is YSYEKL in the germline V gene. This CDR3 comprises 16 residues. V was trimmed by 0 bases and J by 2 bases, leaving 12 bases between them. The sequence was collected from an adult who was a healthcare worker with PCR-confirmed SARS-CoV-2 infection or an uninfected control (not recorded which). The J gene is TRBJ2-3, the V gene TRBV4-1; no firm D call. The material sequenced was whole blood. The CDR3 spells CASSQDRLQVTDTQYF. CDR3 nucleotides: TGCGCCAGCAGCCAAGACCGATTGCAGGTCACAGATACGCAGTATTTT.